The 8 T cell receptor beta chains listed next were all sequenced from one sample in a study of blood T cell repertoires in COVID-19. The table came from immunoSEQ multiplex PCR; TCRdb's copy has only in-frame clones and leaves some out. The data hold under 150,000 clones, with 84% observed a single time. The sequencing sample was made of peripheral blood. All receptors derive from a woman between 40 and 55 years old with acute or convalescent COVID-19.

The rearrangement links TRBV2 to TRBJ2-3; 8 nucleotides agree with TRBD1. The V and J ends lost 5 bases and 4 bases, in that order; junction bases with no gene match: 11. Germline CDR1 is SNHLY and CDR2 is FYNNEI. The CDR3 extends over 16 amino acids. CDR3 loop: CASSPGQGAAPDTQYF. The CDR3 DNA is TGTGCCAGCAGTCCCGGACAGGGTGCGGCCCCAGATACGCAGTATTTT. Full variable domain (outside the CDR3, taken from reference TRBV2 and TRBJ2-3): EPEVTQTPSHQVTQMGQEVILRCVPISNHLYFYWYRQILGQKVEFLVSFYNNEISEKSEIFDDQFSVERPDGSNFTLKIRSTKLEDSAMYFCASSPGQGAAPDTQYFGPGTRLTVL.

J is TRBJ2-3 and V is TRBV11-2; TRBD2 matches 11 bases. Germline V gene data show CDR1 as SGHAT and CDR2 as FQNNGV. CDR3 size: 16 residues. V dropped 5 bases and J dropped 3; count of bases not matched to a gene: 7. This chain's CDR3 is CASSISGGARTDTQYF. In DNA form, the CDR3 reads TGTGCCAGCAGCATTAGCGGGGGGGCTCGAACAGATACGCAGTATTTT.

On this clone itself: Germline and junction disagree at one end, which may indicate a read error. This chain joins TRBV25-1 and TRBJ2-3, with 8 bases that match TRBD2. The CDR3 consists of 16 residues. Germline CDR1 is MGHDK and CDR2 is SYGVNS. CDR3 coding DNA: TGTGCCAGCCAAGTCTGGCGGGGGGCTAGCACAGATACGCTGTATTTT. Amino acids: CASQVWRGASTDTLYF.

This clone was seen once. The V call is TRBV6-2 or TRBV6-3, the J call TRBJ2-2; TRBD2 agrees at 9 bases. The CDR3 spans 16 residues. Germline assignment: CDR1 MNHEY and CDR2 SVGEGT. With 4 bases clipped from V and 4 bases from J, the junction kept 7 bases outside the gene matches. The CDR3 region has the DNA TGTGCCAGCAGTTTGCGCGGGGGGGCCACCACCGGGGAGCTGTTTTTT. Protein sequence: CASSLRGGATTGELFF.

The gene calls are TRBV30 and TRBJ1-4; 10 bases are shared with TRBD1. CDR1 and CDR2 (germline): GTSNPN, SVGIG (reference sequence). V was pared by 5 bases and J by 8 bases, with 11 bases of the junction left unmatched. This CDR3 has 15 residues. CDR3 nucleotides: TGTGCCTGGGGCCGACAGGGGGCGGTTGGGGAAAAACTGTTTTTT. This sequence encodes CAWGRQGAVGEKLFF.

The CDR3 loop is CASSGEGGTQYF. The CDR3 DNA is TGTGCCAGCAGTGGGGAGGGCGGTACGCAGTATTTT. The rearrangement joins TRBV6-4 to TRBJ2-3; 7 bases are a match to TRBD2. V dropped 4 bases and J dropped 8; count of bases not matched to a gene: 3. Germline CDR1 MRHNA, CDR2 SNTAGT. This CDR3 region has 12 residues.

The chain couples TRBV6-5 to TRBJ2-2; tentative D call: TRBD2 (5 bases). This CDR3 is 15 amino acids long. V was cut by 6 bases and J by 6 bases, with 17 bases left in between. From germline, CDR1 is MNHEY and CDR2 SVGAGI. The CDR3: CASSRDYIRAGELFF. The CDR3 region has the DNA TGTGCCAGCAGCCGAGACTATATCCGGGCCGGGGAGCTGTTTTTT.

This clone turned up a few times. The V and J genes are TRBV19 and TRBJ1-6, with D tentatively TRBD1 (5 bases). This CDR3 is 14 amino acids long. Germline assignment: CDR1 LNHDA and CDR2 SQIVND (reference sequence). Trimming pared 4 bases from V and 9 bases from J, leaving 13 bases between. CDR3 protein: CASSTTGPISPLHF. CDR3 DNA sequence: TGTGCCAGTAGTACCACAGGCCCCATTTCACCCCTCCACTTT.